The rows below give T cell receptor beta chains drawn from one sample of a study of spatial heterogeneity in lung cancer. TCRdb passed the 5' RACE reads through MiXCR, listing each CDR3 protein once. Altogether 7,000 to 8,500 distinct CDR3 sequences are present, approximately 9.7% being singletons, with the ten largest covering approximately 24%. This specimen was normal lung tissue next to the tumor, taken at surgery. The receptors stem from a male donor with early-stage non-small cell lung cancer. CDR3s include the opening cysteine and the closing phenylalanine or tryptophan. The D gene is left open where the match is weak. Rows may omit the clone size; those that give it use once, few, many or a size class.

len | j_gene | abundance | d_gene | v_gene | CDR3nt | CDR3aa
11 | TRBJ2-1 | many | - | TRBV7-2 | TGTGCCAGCAGCTTAGACGTCAATTGGGTCTTC | CASSLDVNWVF
18 | TRBJ1-3 | many | - | TRBV21-1 | TGTGCCAGCAGCAGTTTAGTAAACGGCTTGAGCTCTGGAAACACCATATATTTT | CASSSLVNGLSSGNTIYF
13 | TRBJ2-7 | many | TRBD1 | TRBV19 | TGTGCCAGTGAGGACAGGGTGTCCTACGAGCAGTACTTC | CASEDRVSYEQYF
11 | TRBJ1-2 | many | - | TRBV24-1 | TGTGCCACCAGCGCAGGGGATGGCTACACCTTC | CATSAGDGYTF
15 | TRBJ1-5 | many | TRBD1 | TRBV6-1 | TGTGCCAGCAGTATCCGGGACAGGGTTAATCAGCCCCAGCATTTT | CASSIRDRVNQPQHF
15 | TRBJ1-2 | many | - | TRBV2 | TGTGTCAGCGGGGCAGGGGCGCGAATGGGATATGGCTACACCTTC | CVSGAGARMGYGYTF
15 | TRBJ1-2 | many | - | TRBV5-1 | TGCGCCAGCAGCGATGGGACACCGAGTGCCAATGGCTACACCTTC | CASSDGTPSANGYTF
18 | TRBJ2-1 | many | - | TRBV24-1 | TGTGCCACCAGTGATTTACGTCCCAACCGCAGCTCCTACAATGAGCAGTTCTTC | CATSDLRPNRSSYNEQFF
14 | TRBJ2-5 | few | - | TRBV20-1 | TGCAGTGCTAACCCTGGGACAGCGGGAGAGACCCAGTACTTC | CSANPGTAGETQYF
16 | TRBJ2-1 | medium-sized | - | TRBV20-1 | TGCAGTGCTAGAGTTTGGCGGAGTAGCTCCTACAATGAGCAGTTCTTC | CSARVWRSSSYNEQFF
13 | TRBJ2-7 | many | TRBD1 | TRBV20-1 | TGCAGTGCCCCGGACAGGGGGCTCCACGAGCAGTACTTC | CSAPDRGLHEQYF
15 | TRBJ2-3 | many | TRBD2 | TRBV12-3/TRBV12-4 | TGTGCCAGCAGTTGGACTAGCGGTGGCACAGATACGCAGTATTTT | CASSWTSGGTDTQYF
14 | TRBJ2-7 | many | - | TRBV12-3/TRBV12-4 | TGTGCCAGCAGTCGTACGCTAGGCTCCTACGAGCAGTACTTC | CASSRTLGSYEQYF
13 | TRBJ2-2 | many | - | TRBV5-5 | TGTGCCAGCAGCACGGGGTGGCCCGGGGAGCTGTTTTTT | CASSTGWPGELFF
13 | TRBJ1-6 | many | - | TRBV27 | TGTGCCAGCAGTTTGAAAAGGGACTCACCCCTCCACTTT | CASSLKRDSPLHF
15 | TRBJ1-5 | many | - | TRBV7-2 | TGTGCCAGCAGCTTAACCGGGACGAATTATCAGCCCCAGCATTTT | CASSLTGTNYQPQHF
15 | TRBJ2-5 | - | - | TRBV7-2 | TGTGCCAGCAGCTTAATGGCAGGACCCCAAGAGACCCAGTACTTC | CASSLMAGPQETQYF
17 | TRBJ1-5 | many | TRBD1 | TRBV4-1 | TGCGCCAGCAGCCACAGGACAGGTATGGAGCCCGATCAGCCCCAGCATTTT | CASSHRTGMEPDQPQHF
15 | TRBJ2-2 | medium-sized | TRBD2 | TRBV20-1 | TGCAGTGCTAGAGTTCGCGGGAGAGAAACCGGGGAGCTGTTTTTT | CSARVRGRETGELFF
16 | TRBJ2-7 | large | TRBD2 | TRBV28 | TGTGCCAGCAGTTTCGTCGGAATAGCGGGATTCTACGAGCAGTACTTC | CASSFVGIAGFYEQYF
16 | TRBJ2-3 | many | - | TRBV5-1 | TGCGCCAGCAGCTTGGCCGGGGGTCAGGGGGCAGATACGCAGTATTTT | CASSLAGGQGADTQYF
17 | TRBJ2-3 | many | TRBD2 | TRBV9 | TGTGCCAGCAGCTTGACGGGACTAGCGGGTGGGGAAGATACGCAGTATTTT | CASSLTGLAGGEDTQYF
17 | TRBJ2-1 | many | TRBD2 | TRBV7-8 | TGTGCCAGCAGCCCCCGTTTTAGCGGGGGAACCAGTAATGAGCAGTTCTTC | CASSPRFSGGTSNEQFF
15 | TRBJ2-1 | many | TRBD2 | TRBV5-5 | TGTGCCAGCAGCCCGGAGCGGGGGGACTACAATGAGCAGTTCTTC | CASSPERGDYNEQFF
13 | TRBJ1-1 | many | - | TRBV14 | TGTGCCAGCAGCCAAGACCTTCAGCACGAAGCTTTCTTT | CASSQDLQHEAFF
13 | TRBJ2-4 | many | TRBD2 | TRBV6-1 | TGTGCCATAACGCGGGAGACCAAAAACATTCAGTACTTC | CAITRETKNIQYF
17 | TRBJ1-6 | - | - | TRBV3-2 | TGTGCCAGCAGCCAAAACCTTGACAGGGGTTCTGATTCACCCCTCCACTTT | CASSQNLDRGSDSPLHF
16 | TRBJ1-5 | many | - | TRBV6-2/TRBV6-3 | TGTGCCAGCAGTTACTCAGGAGGGTCCGAAAATCAGCCCCAGCATTTT | CASSYSGGSENQPQHF
12 | TRBJ2-3 | many | - | TRBV29-1 | TGCAGCGTTGAACTCTTCACAGATACGCAGTATTTT | CSVELFTDTQYF
20 | TRBJ2-4 | - | - | TRBV5-4 | - | CASSIYLCSVSPDRGNIQYF
17 | TRBJ1-5 | many | - | TRBV18 | TGTGCCAGCTCACGGTCCGTGGGGCCCCTCGCCAATCAGCCCCAGCATTTT | CASSRSVGPLANQPQHF
14 | TRBJ2-7 | medium-sized | - | TRBV7-2 | TGTGCCAGCAGCTTAGTGGGCAGCTCCTACGAGCAGTACTTC | CASSLVGSSYEQYF
15 | TRBJ1-1 | many | - | TRBV10-3 | TGTGCCATCAGATCGGGGGCGTTTTTGAACACTGAAGCTTTCTTT | CAIRSGAFLNTEAFF
13 | TRBJ1-1 | many | - | TRBV20-1 | TGCAGTGCTAGAGTAGGGGGAAACACTGAAGCTTTCTTT | CSARVGGNTEAFF
13 | TRBJ1-1 | - | - | TRBV4-3 | TGCGCCAGCAGCCAAAGCCGGAACACTGAAGCTTACTTT | CASSQSRNTEAYF
14 | TRBJ1-1 | - | TRBD1 | TRBV28 | TGTGCCAGCAACAAAGGACAGGGGAACACTGAAGCTTTCTTT | CASNKGQGNTEAFF